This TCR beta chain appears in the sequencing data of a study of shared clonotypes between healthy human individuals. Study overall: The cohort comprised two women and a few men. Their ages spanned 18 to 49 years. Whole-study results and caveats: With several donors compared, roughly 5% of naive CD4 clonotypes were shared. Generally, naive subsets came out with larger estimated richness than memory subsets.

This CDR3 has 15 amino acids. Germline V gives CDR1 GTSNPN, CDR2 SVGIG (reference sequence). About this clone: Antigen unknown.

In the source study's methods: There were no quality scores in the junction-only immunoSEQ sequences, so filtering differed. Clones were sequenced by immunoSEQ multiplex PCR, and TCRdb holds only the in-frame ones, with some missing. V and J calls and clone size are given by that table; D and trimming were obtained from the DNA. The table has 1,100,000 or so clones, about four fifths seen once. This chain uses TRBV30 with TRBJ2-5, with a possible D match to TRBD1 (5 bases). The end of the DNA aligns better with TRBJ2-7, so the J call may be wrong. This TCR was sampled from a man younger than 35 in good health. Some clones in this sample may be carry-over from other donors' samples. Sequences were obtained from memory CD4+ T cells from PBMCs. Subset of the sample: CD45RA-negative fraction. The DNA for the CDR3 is TGTGCCTGGAGTAAAGACAGCAGATTACCCTACGAGCAGTACTTC. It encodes CAWSKDSRLPYEQYF.